This T cell receptor (beta chain) derives from a study of T cell changes during pregnancy in multiple sclerosis. TCRdb keeps only in-frame clones here, not all; method: immunoSEQ multiplex PCR. The profile covers more than 90,000 clones, with more than 85% appearing a single time and about 1.5% taken by the ten largest. The CDR3 is made up of 13 amino acids. In germline, CDR1 is SGHRS, CDR2 YFSETQ. Between the trimmed V and J ends, which lost 0 bases and 6 bases, there was a span of 9 bases. Sequenced material: peripheral blood, taken in the first trimester of pregnancy. The clonotype was recovered from a female donor with multiple sclerosis, enrolled in a pregnancy study. This chain uses TRBV5-1 with TRBJ1-2; D unclear. The CDR3 reads CASSLDEGDGYTF. CDR3 bases: TGCGCCAGCAGCTTGGATGAGGGTGATGGCTACACCTTC.